These T cell receptor beta chains were read from a single sample in a study of OX40 agonist ivuxolimab in advanced cancers. Sequenced by immunoSEQ multiplex PCR; TCRdb stores in-frame clones only, minus some. The table records tens of thousands of clones, over 80% of them present only once. This material consisted of CD4+ or CD8+ T cells sorted from blood, taken in a trial of the OX40 agonist ivuxolimab. Receptors originate from an adult with an advanced solid tumor such as melanoma, head and neck, liver or kidney cancer. The CDR3 runs from the conserved cysteine through the conserved F or W. A D gene is named only where the DNA matches it firmly. Part of the rows lack a size; the others show once, few, many or a class for expanded clones.

NA	TRBV6-1	14	NA	TRBJ2-7	TGTGCCAGCAGTGGCGACAGGCTCTCAGGGGAGCAGTACTTC	CASSGDRLSGEQYF
NA	TRBV5-6	11	NA	TRBJ1-2	TGTGCCAGCAGCCTTGGCTATGGCTACACCTTC	CASSLGYGYTF
NA	TRBV6-5	11	NA	TRBJ2-4	TGTGCCAGCGGGGGCGGGGTCATTCAGTACTTC	CASGGGVIQYF
NA	TRBV28	15	once	TRBJ1-1	TGTGCCAGCACCGACTCTGGGGAGGGCAACACTGAAGCTTTCTTT	CASTDSGEGNTEAFF
TRBD2	TRBV10-3	13	NA	TRBJ2-7	TGTGCCATCAGTGAGGCCAGCGGGGGCGAGCAGTACTTC	CAISEASGGEQYF
NA	TRBV6-1	13	NA	TRBJ1-2	TGTGCCAGCACGATCCAGACCTTCTATGGCTACACCTTC	CASTIQTFYGYTF
NA	TRBV7-9	14	NA	TRBJ2-5	TGTGCCAGCAGCTTTACTAGCTTTATAGAGACCCAGTACTTC	CASSFTSFIETQYF
TRBD2	TRBV19	16	NA	TRBJ2-1	TGTGCCAGTAGTATAGGGAGCGGGAGGGCCAATAATGAGCAGTTCTTC	CASSIGSGRANNEQFF
NA	TRBV9	16	NA	TRBJ2-6	TGTGCCAGCAGCGTAGGTGGGGGCGCCGGGGCCAACGTCCTGACTTTC	CASSVGGGAGANVLTF
NA	TRBV4-2	15	NA	TRBJ2-7	TGTGCCAGCAGCTTAGTAGTGGCTAGTACCTACGAGCAGTACTTC	CASSLVVASTYEQYF